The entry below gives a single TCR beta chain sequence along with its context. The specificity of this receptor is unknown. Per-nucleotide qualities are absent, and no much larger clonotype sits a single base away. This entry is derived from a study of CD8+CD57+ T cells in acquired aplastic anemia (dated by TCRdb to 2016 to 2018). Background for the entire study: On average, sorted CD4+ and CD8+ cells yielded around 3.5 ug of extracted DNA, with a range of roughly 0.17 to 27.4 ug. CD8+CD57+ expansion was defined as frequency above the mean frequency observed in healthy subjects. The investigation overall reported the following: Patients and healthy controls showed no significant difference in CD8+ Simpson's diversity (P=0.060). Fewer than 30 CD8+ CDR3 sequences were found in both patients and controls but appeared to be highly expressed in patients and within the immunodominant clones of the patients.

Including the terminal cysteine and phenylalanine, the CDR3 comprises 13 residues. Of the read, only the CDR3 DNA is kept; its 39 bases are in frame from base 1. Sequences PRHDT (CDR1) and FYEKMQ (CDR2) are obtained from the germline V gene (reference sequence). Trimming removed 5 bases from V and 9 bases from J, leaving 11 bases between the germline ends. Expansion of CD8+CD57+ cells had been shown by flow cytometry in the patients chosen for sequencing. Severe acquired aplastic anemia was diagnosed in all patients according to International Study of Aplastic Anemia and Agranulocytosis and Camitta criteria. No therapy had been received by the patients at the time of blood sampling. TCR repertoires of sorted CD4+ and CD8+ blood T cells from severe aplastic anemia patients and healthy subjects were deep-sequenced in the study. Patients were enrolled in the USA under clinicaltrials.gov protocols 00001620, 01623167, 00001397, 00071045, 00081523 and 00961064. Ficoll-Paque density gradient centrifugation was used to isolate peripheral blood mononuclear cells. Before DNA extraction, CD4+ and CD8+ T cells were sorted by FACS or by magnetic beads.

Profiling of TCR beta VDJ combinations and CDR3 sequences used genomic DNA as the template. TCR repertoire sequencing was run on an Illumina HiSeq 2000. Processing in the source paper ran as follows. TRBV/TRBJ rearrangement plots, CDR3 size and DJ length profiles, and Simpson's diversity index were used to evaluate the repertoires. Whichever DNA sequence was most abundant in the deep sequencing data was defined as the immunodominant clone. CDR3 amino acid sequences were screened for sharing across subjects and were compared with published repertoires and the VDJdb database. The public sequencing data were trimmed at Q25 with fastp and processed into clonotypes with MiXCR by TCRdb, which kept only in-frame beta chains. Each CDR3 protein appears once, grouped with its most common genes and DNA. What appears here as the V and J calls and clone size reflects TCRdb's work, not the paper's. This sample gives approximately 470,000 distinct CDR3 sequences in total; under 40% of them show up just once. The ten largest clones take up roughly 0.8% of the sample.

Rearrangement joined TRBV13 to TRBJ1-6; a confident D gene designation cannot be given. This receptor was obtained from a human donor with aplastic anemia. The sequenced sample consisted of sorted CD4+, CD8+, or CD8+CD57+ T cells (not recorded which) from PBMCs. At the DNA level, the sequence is TGTGCCAGCAGCGGAACAAGGAGTTCACCCCTCCACTTT. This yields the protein CASSGTRSSPLHF.